The T cell receptor beta chain under discussion was sequenced for a study of cytomegalovirus exposure and HLA in healthy donors. Notes on this clone: Its antigen is currently unknown.

Some clones are missing from TCRdb's copy, which holds only in-frame ones; the method was immunoSEQ multiplex PCR. The sample holds more than 110,000 clones, 80% to 90% seen once. Overall study findings and caveats: The study put 160 or so TCR beta chains on its list as cytomegalovirus-associated. A subsequent analysis found that TCR clusters from the first cohort also tended to co-occur in the roughly 120 validation repertoires, with about 94% of cluster scores above 0.

The sample comprised PBMCs. The source is a woman in her twenties or thirties in good health and CMV-seronegative.

CDR3 in amino acids: CASSERQGNYSPLHF. CDR3 DNA: TGTGCCAGCAGTGAAAGACAGGGGAACTATTCACCCCTCCACTTT. The V gene is TRBV2, the J gene TRBJ1-6, with 8 bases that match TRBD1. CDR3 length: 15 amino acids. Looked up from germline, CDR1 is SNHLY and CDR2 is FYNNEI. V was pared by 2 bases and J by 8 bases, with 5 bases of the junction left unmatched.